The T cell receptor beta chain described here comes from a study of blood T cell repertoires in COVID-19. Study details: Whether acute or convalescent, the COVID-19 samples came from the United States, Italy and Spain. The analysed material was cDNA or gDNA that came from T cells, B-cell-depleted T cells, or PBMCs.

Assay used: immunoSEQ multiplex PCR; TCRdb lists only in-frame clones, some missing. The sample holds about 190,000 clones, about 88% seen once. The sample consisted of peripheral blood. The receptor comes from a man aged 25 to 45 with acute or convalescent COVID-19.

The CDR3, as DNA: TGTGCCAGCAGCCAAGGACAGGGAAATGGCTACACCTTC. This gives the protein CASSQGQGNGYTF. The rearrangement joins TRBV7-9 to TRBJ1-2; 8 bases line up with TRBD1. Losses at the gene ends were 5 bases for V and 6 bases for J; bases not matched to a gene: 5. Germline V gene lookup returns CDR1 SEHNR and CDR2 FQNEAQ (reference sequence). This CDR3 is 13 amino acids long.